The subject of this entry is one T cell receptor beta chain. Its specificity is unknown. This record belongs to a study of vaccination effects on CD4 cells after COVID-19. Looking at the study overall: Samples gathered post-vaccine arrived a median of 72 days past the second dose.

After expansion with viral peptide pools in the ViraFEST assay, antigen-specific CD4+ T cells were sequenced. Culturing for nine to ten days preceded CD4+ T cell isolation. Either the BNT162b2 or mRNA-1273 vaccine was given to participants in two doses. The study's findings and limits: Healthy vaccinees had only 1 of 255 vaccine-induced clones cross-react with common cold coronaviruses. The study had few convalescent patients and no early post-infection timepoints.

Clones were read by immunoSEQ multiplex PCR, and TCRdb kept only the in-frame ones, dropping some. The sample includes around 25,000 clones, 83% seen only once; the top ten take more than 1.4%. This CDR3 is 15 amino acids long. Germline V CDR1 and CDR2: SGDLS, YYNGEE. V lost 0 bases, J lost 1 base, and 8 bases lay in between. The sample consisted of CD4+ T cells from PBMCs cultured with HCoV-NL63 spike peptides, taken after COVID-19 vaccination. The chain combines TRBV9 with TRBJ1-5; D remains ambiguous. The sequence was obtained from a human donor who received a COVID-19 vaccine. Some clones in this sample may be carry-over from other donors' samples. The CDR3, as DNA: TGTGCCAGCAGCGTAGGTGGGCAGAGCAATCAGCCCCAGCATTTT. Amino acids: CASSVGGQSNQPQHF.